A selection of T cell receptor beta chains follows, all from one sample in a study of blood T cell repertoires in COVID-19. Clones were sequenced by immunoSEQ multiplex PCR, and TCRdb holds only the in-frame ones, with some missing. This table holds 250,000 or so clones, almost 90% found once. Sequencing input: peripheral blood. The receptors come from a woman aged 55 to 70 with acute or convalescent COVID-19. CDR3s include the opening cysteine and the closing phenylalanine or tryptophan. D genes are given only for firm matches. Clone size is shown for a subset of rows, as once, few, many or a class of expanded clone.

CASSYTGTSINNEQFF	TGTGCCAGCAGTTACACCGGGACTAGCATTAACAATGAGCAGTTCTTC	TRBV6-2/TRBV6-3	TRBJ2-1	TRBD2	NA
CASSFAHGPGRAFF	TGTGCCAGCAGCTTCGCCCATGGCCCTGGGAGAGCTTTCTTT	TRBV7-9	TRBJ1-1	NA	NA
CASSRTGGGERSNQPQHF	TGTGCCAGCAGCCGCACAGGGGGCGGCGAAAGGAGCAATCAGCCCCAGCATTTT	TRBV5-8	TRBJ1-5	TRBD1	few
CASSPMGQGAITIYF	TGTGCCAGCTCACCGATGGGACAGGGGGCGATCACCATATATTTT	TRBV18	TRBJ1-3	TRBD1	NA
CASSRSPDTQYF	TGTGCCAGCAGTCGTAGCCCAGATACGCAGTATTTT	TRBV11-1	TRBJ2-3	NA	NA
CASGLGQGAPTEAFF	TGTGCTAGTGGTTTAGGACAGGGGGCGCCCACTGAAGCTTTCTTT	TRBV12-5	TRBJ1-1	TRBD1	NA
CSVGGLAKNIQYF	TGCAGCGTCGGGGGGCTAGCCAAAAACATTCAGTACTTC	TRBV29-1	TRBJ2-4	NA	NA
CASSFKTALNTEAFF	TGCGCCAGCAGCTTTAAGACAGCATTGAACACTGAAGCTTTCTTT	TRBV4-1	TRBJ1-1	NA	NA
CASSIDRLRNTEAFF	TGTGCCAGTAGTATAGATCGTCTGAGGAACACTGAAGCTTTCTTT	TRBV19	TRBJ1-1	NA	NA
CASSGEGGEETQYF	TGTGCCAGCAGCGGGGAAGGGGGCGAGGAGACCCAGTACTTC	TRBV5-6	TRBJ2-5	TRBD1	NA
CASSYLDSKYGYTF	TGTGCCAGCAGCTACCTGGACAGCAAATATGGCTACACCTTC	TRBV5-5	TRBJ1-2	NA	NA
CASSQTQLAGNIETQYF	TGTGCCAGCAGTCAAACCCAACTAGCGGGGAATATAGAGACCCAGTACTTC	TRBV11-2	TRBJ2-5	TRBD2	few
CASSVAASGPRVAETQYF	TGTGCCAGCAGTGTTGCGGCTAGCGGGCCGAGAGTCGCAGAGACCCAGTACTTC	TRBV2	TRBJ2-5	TRBD2	NA
CASSLLGPNEAFF	TGTGCCAGCAGTTTACTTGGCCCCAATGAAGCTTTCTTT	TRBV27	TRBJ1-1	NA	once
CASSSYRGRREGYTF	TGCGCCAGCAGCTCGTACAGGGGGCGGAGAGAAGGCTACACCTTC	TRBV4-3	TRBJ1-2	TRBD1	NA
CASSLTGSTNEKLFF	TGCGCCAGCAGCTTGACAGGGTCGACTAATGAAAAACTGTTTTTT	TRBV5-1	TRBJ1-4	NA	NA
CASSQGQGSYNSPLHF	TGTGCCAGCAGCCAAGGACAGGGCTCCTATAATTCACCCCTCCACTTT	TRBV4-2	TRBJ1-6	TRBD1	NA
CASSLPGDRGIDEQFF	TGTGCCAGCAGCTTGCCCGGGGACAGGGGCATCGATGAGCAGTTCTTC	TRBV7-3	TRBJ2-1	TRBD1	NA
CASSSPGAASGNTIYF	TGTGCCAGCAGTTCCCCTGGGGCAGCCTCTGGAAACACCATATATTTT	TRBV6-5	TRBJ1-3	NA	NA
CASSSSGQSQETQYF	TGCGCCAGCAGCTCGTCGGGACAGTCCCAAGAGACCCAGTACTTC	TRBV5-1	TRBJ2-5	TRBD1	NA
CASSLAGSAPYNEQFF	TGTGCCAGCAGCTTGGCCGGCAGCGCGCCCTACAATGAGCAGTTCTTC	TRBV5-5	TRBJ2-1	NA	NA
CASRIGQGGKLFF	TGTGCCAGCAGGATTGGACAGGGGGGGAAACTGTTTTTT	TRBV6-5	TRBJ1-4	TRBD1	NA
CASRAGTGNSYEQYF	TGTGCCAGCAGGGCCGGGACAGGGAACTCCTACGAGCAGTACTTC	TRBV6-5	TRBJ2-7	TRBD1	NA
CATSALGGRGDSRNNEQFF	TGTGCCACCAGTGCCCTAGGAGGCAGGGGGGATTCTCGGAACAATGAGCAGTTCTTC	TRBV24-1	TRBJ2-1	NA	NA
CASSFGSLGAFF	TGTGCCAGCAGTTTCGGATCCCTCGGGGCTTTCTTT	TRBV28	TRBJ1-1	NA	once
CASSFILQQETQYF	TGTGCCAGTAGTTTCATATTGCAGCAAGAGACCCAGTACTTC	TRBV19	TRBJ2-5	NA	NA
CSVAGGTGRGETQYF	TGCAGCGTTGCCGGGGGGACAGGACGCGGGGAGACCCAGTACTTC	TRBV29-1	TRBJ2-5	NA	NA
CASSLSGGEKLFF	TGTGCCAGCAGCCTCTCCGGAGGGGAAAAACTGTTTTTT	TRBV12-3/TRBV12-4	TRBJ1-4	NA	NA
CASRGEGGQPQHF	TGTGCCAGCAGAGGAGAGGGCGGTCAGCCCCAGCATTTT	TRBV12-3/TRBV12-4	TRBJ1-5	NA	NA
CASSQEYARSYEQYF	TGCGCCAGCAGCCAAGAATACGCGAGGTCCTACGAGCAGTACTTC	TRBV4-1	TRBJ2-7	NA	NA
CASSRTSGGAYEQYF	TGTGCCAGCAGCCGGACTAGCGGGGGGGCCTACGAGCAGTACTTC	TRBV3-1/TRBV3-2	TRBJ2-7	TRBD2	NA
CAISEKRGSSYNEQFF	TGTGCCATCAGTGAGAAGCGGGGAAGCTCCTACAATGAGCAGTTCTTC	TRBV10-3	TRBJ2-1	TRBD2	NA
CASSQENTNTEAFF	TGTGCCAGCAGCCAAGAGAACACGAACACTGAAGCTTTCTTT	TRBV4-2	TRBJ1-1	NA	few
CASSLVGTSGIYNEQFF	TGTGCCAGCAGCTTAGTAGGGACTAGCGGGATCTACAATGAGCAGTTCTTC	TRBV7-2	TRBJ2-1	TRBD2	NA
CASSQVQSNTGELFF	TGTGCCAGCAGCCAAGTGCAGTCGAACACCGGGGAGCTGTTTTTT	TRBV14	TRBJ2-2	NA	NA
CASSYSRTFQQGRNTEAFF	TGTGCCAGCAGTTACTCGAGGACCTTCCAACAGGGAAGGAACACTGAAGCTTTCTTT	TRBV6-2/TRBV6-3	TRBJ1-1	NA	NA
CASSSGLQETQYF	TGTGCCAGCTCGTCGGGACTGCAAGAGACCCAGTACTTC	TRBV18	TRBJ2-5	NA	once
CASTERGLNSYEQYF	TGTGCCAGCACCGAACGGGGACTGAACTCCTACGAGCAGTACTTC	TRBV2	TRBJ2-7	NA	once
CASSEPGATAGNTIYF	TGTGCCAGCAGCGAGCCAGGGGCAACTGCTGGAAACACCATATATTTT	TRBV2	TRBJ1-3	NA	NA
CASSAKVLAGATDTQYF	TGCGCCAGCAGCGCAAAAGTTCTAGCGGGTGCCACAGATACGCAGTATTTT	TRBV4-1	TRBJ2-3	TRBD2	once
CASSIEAGTGNSNQPQHF	TGTGCCAGTAGTATAGAGGCAGGGACAGGCAATAGCAATCAGCCCCAGCATTTT	TRBV19	TRBJ1-5	TRBD1	NA
CAISESGEYTKNIQYF	TGTGCCATCAGTGAGTCTGGAGAGTACACCAAAAACATTCAGTACTTC	TRBV10-3	TRBJ2-4	NA	NA
CASSRGDSASNGYTF	TGTGCCAGCAGCCGGGGGGACAGCGCCTCTAATGGCTACACCTTC	TRBV16	TRBJ1-2	TRBD1	NA
CASSTLAGGFYNEQFF	TGTGCCAGCAGTACCCTGGCAGGGGGCTTCTACAATGAGCAGTTCTTC	TRBV27	TRBJ2-1	TRBD1	NA
CASRIRGTGSYNEQFF	TGTGCCAGCCGTATCAGAGGGACAGGCTCCTACAATGAGCAGTTCTTC	TRBV28	TRBJ2-1	TRBD1	NA
CASSSRETSGRHTQYF	TGTGCCAGCAGTTCGCGCGAGACTAGCGGGAGACATACGCAGTATTTT	TRBV28	TRBJ2-3	TRBD2	once
CASSTPQGGSPLHF	TGTGCCAGCAGCACACCACAGGGGGGATCACCCCTCCACTTT	TRBV7-8	TRBJ1-6	TRBD1	once
CASSLDRSAGGYTF	TGTGCCAGCAGCTTGGACAGATCAGCGGGGGGCTACACCTTC	TRBV5-5	TRBJ1-2	NA	once
CASSQQGPERYGYTF	TGTGCCAGCTCACAACAGGGCCCTGAGAGGTATGGCTACACCTTC	TRBV18	TRBJ1-2	NA	NA
CASSQVGGYGNTIYF	TGCGCCAGCAGCCAAGTTGGCGGTTACGGAAACACCATATATTTT	TRBV4-3	TRBJ1-3	NA	NA
CASSGRTGATKNSPLHF	TGTGCCAGCAGCGGGAGAACAGGGGCTACCAAAAATTCACCCCTCCACTTT	TRBV9	TRBJ1-6	TRBD1	NA